Listed below are T cell receptor beta chains from one sample, sequenced in a study of cytotoxic CD8 clonotypes in ibrutinib-treated CLL. Produced via immunoSEQ multiplex PCR; TCRdb's table is partial and in-frame only. This repertoire shows some 200,000 clones, 60% to 80% found once; its top ten account for 9.5% to 12%. Sequences were derived from PBMCs, sampled after 12 months of ibrutinib treatment. All receptors come from a human donor with chronic lymphocytic leukemia. Each CDR3 is given with its conserved first and last residue.

J | V | CDR3
TRBJ2-3 | TRBV28 | CASSPIRTSGTAQYF
TRBJ1-1 | TRBV5-4 | CASSLGPGLDTEAFF
TRBJ2-7 | TRBV6-5 | CASSYSWGLGTYEQYF
TRBJ1-2 | TRBV18 | CASSPPNRPQTGYGYTF
TRBJ2-1 | TRBV10-1 | CASSENRLYNEQFF
TRBJ1-6 | TRBV18 | CASSRAGQGDSPLHF
TRBJ2-7 | TRBV29-1 | CSVEGRLAHEQYF
TRBJ2-1 | TRBV27 | CASRTGENYNEQFF
TRBJ1-5 | TRBV5-1 | CASSLDGNSNQPQHF
TRBJ2-2 | TRBV7-9 | CASTRGLRESGELFF
TRBJ2-3 | TRBV18 | CASSPLPNGDTQYF
TRBJ2-5 | TRBV14 | CASSQGQAGVETQYF
TRBJ2-7 | TRBV7-9 | CASSLAGGDKQYF
TRBJ1-4 | TRBV7-6 | CASTMTVEGEKLFF
TRBJ2-5 | TRBV7-2 | CASSRPRTEETQYF
TRBJ2-7 | TRBV18 | CASSPRGTYEQYF
TRBJ1-1 | TRBV27 | CASNEGMNTEAFF
TRBJ2-7 | TRBV2 | CASRMTSGRARQSYEQYF
TRBJ2-7 | TRBV4-2 | CASSPGQYYEQYF
TRBJ2-2 | TRBV5-1 | CASSEDYWELADTGELFF
TRBJ2-2 | TRBV6-5 | CASRGWAGELFF
TRBJ2-5 | TRBV5-1 | CASSFGAGGLGETQYF
TRBJ2-2 | TRBV10-3 | CAISVGRVEAGELFF
TRBJ2-7 | TRBV5-1 | CASRPGQGQSYEQYF
TRBJ2-2 | TRBV4-1 | CASSQVSPDVSGELFF
TRBJ1-5 | TRBV6-6 | CASTEGQGAVQPQHF
TRBJ2-2 | TRBV7-9 | CATGGRSNTGELFF
TRBJ2-7 | TRBV25-1 | CASSELKRGVWEQYF
TRBJ1-1 | TRBV6-5 | CASSGPWGTEAFF
TRBJ2-7 | TRBV7-9 | CASSSWGGRAYEQYF
TRBJ2-7 | TRBV4-2 | CASSQETQAYSYEQYF
TRBJ1-2 | TRBV19 | CASSISSNLYGYTF
TRBJ2-7 | TRBV2 | CASSDGTTYEQYF
TRBJ2-2 | TRBV5-1 | CASRKGQTGELFF
TRBJ1-5 | TRBV18 | CASSPGSQGSQPQHF
TRBJ2-1 | TRBV27 | CASSLSTGLVNNEQFF
TRBJ1-5 | TRBV2 | CASSDGGRVAVSQPQHF
TRBJ2-5 | TRBV5-4 | CASSLVAKQETQYF
TRBJ2-7 | TRBV5-1 | CASSLGEFSYEQYF
TRBJ1-1 | TRBV10-1 | CASSREGSSAFF
TRBJ2-7 | TRBV7-9 | CASVEAGYFEQYF
TRBJ1-5 | TRBV7-3 | CASEPTGDHSNQPQHF
TRBJ2-7 | TRBV14 | CASSPPGLPRGEQYF
TRBJ1-4 | TRBV10-1 | CASTGQGPSNEKLFF
TRBJ2-4 | TRBV2 | CASRRGTSKSKNIQYF
TRBJ1-6 | TRBV21-1 | CASSKTDPEVESPLHF
TRBJ2-1 | TRBV6-5 | CASRGSYNEQFF
TRBJ2-7 | TRBV4-1 | CASSPLLSLFSYEQYF
TRBJ1-2 | TRBV28 | CASSFPDRYYGYTF